This TCR beta chain stems from a study of cytomegalovirus exposure and HLA in healthy donors. This clone has a handful of counts. The PCR had 60 Vbeta and 13 Jbeta primers. Repertoires were generated with immunoSEQ multiplex PCR, while TCRdb's copy carries only in-frame clones and drops some. This sample has more than 110,000 clones, with 77% found just once. The sequencing sample was made of PBMCs. The source is a male donor in good health and CMV-seronegative.

CDR3 amino acids: CASREGLTVQPQHF. The DNA for the CDR3 is TGTGCCAGCAGGGAGGGATTAACGGTTCAGCCCCAGCATTTT. This chain links TRBV6-1 with TRBJ1-5; D is ambiguous. CDR3 length: 14 amino acids. Deletions cut 6 bases from V and 6 bases from J, with 15 bases between. Germline V gives CDR1 MNHNS, CDR2 SASEGT.